The 11 T cell receptor beta chains reported below all come from one sample, sequenced in a study of graft-versus-host responses after intestinal transplantation. For these TCRs, the target antigens are not known. Assay: immunoSEQ multiplex PCR; the TCRdb copy retains only in-frame clones and omits some. The sample lists over 65,000 clones, approximately 90% occurring once. Here the sequenced sample was unstimulated CD8+ T cells sorted from spleen or lymph node cells, taken before transplant. The receptors come from a human donor who was the organ donor for an intestinal transplant.

The chain has TRBV5-1 and TRBJ1-5; D is ambiguous. This CDR3 is 15 amino acids long. Trimming removed 0 bases at V and 4 bases at J, with 11 bases between. CDR1 SGHRS and CDR2 YFSETQ come from the germline V gene. The DNA of the CDR3 is TGCGCCAGCAGCTTGGACGGGCTCGATAATCAGCCCCAGCATTTT. Amino acid sequence: CASSLDGLDNQPQHF.

The chain couples TRBV15 to TRBJ1-5; TRBD1 is a possible D gene (5 bases). V lost 3 bases and J lost 0, with 9 bases in between. This CDR3 contains 15 residues. The germline V gene encodes CDR1 LNHNV and CDR2 YYDKDF (reference sequence). CDR3 amino acids: CATSRDTGSNQPQHF. DNA for the CDR3: TGTGCCACCAGCAGGGACACAGGTAGCAATCAGCCCCAGCATTTT.

V and J are TRBV5-1 and TRBJ1-2; 12 nucleotides agree with TRBD1. The CDR3 is 15 residues long. Looked up from germline, CDR1 is SGHRS and CDR2 is YFSETQ. Trimming took 4 bases from V and 3 from J; bases not matched to a gene: 4. In nucleotides, the CDR3 is TGCGCCAGCAGCACCCGGGACAGGGGGCACTATGGCTACACCTTC. It is translated as CASSTRDRGHYGYTF.

The V gene is TRBV19, the J gene TRBJ2-1; D gene ambiguous. The CDR3 length is 13 residues. V was shortened by 1 base and J by 7 bases, with 8 bases between the two germline ends. In germline, CDR1 is LNHDA, CDR2 SQIVND (reference sequence). This chain's CDR3 is CASSIVSGNEQFF. The CDR3 DNA follows: TGTGCCAGTAGTATAGTCTCCGGGAATGAGCAGTTCTTC.

The chain has TRBV6-1 and TRBJ1-3; no clear D. The V and J ends lost 4 bases and 2 bases respectively, with 15 bases between them. This CDR3 has 16 amino acids. Germline V gives CDR1 MNHNS, CDR2 SASEGT. The CDR3 coding sequence is TGTGCCAGCAGTGTCCCCAAAGGGAGACCTGGAAACACCATATATTTT. This translates into CASSVPKGRPGNTIYF.

The V gene is TRBV27, the J gene TRBJ2-3; 9 bases map to TRBD2. This CDR3 region has 18 residues. V lost 2 bases to trimming and J lost 0 bases; unmatched junction nucleotides: 9. Germline V gene sequence: CDR1 MNHEY, CDR2 SMNVEV (reference sequence). CDR3 loop: CASSLSPSGGTSTDTQYF. The CDR3, as DNA: TGTGCCAGCAGTTTAAGCCCCAGCGGGGGGACTAGCACAGATACGCAGTATTTT.

This clone was detected once. The chain is built from TRBV10-3 and TRBJ1-2, with 7 nucleotides matching TRBD1. The CDR3 spans 14 residues. The germline V gene has CDR1 ENHRY and CDR2 SYGVKD. Trimming cost V 10 bases and J 5 bases; bases outside gene matches: 13. As DNA, the CDR3 is TGTGCCACCAGGGGGGAGGACAGCTTTTATGGCTACACCTTC. As protein: CATRGEDSFYGYTF.

The V gene is TRBV7-9, the J gene TRBJ1-1, with 8 positions matching TRBD1. The CDR3 has 13 amino acids. Germline V gene data show CDR1 as SEHNR and CDR2 as FQNEAQ (reference sequence). Trimming removed 3 bases from V and 11 bases from J; junction bases left unmatched: 8. Here the CDR3 reads CASSLTVTGDAFF. The CDR3 coding sequence is TGTGCCAGCAGCTTGACTGTGACAGGGGACGCTTTCTTT.

The rearrangement links TRBV27 to TRBJ2-1; 13 nucleotides align to TRBD2. Germline CDR1 is MNHEY and CDR2 is SMNVEV (reference sequence). The V gene end was trimmed by 3 bases and the J gene end by 8 bases; junction bases not matched to a gene: 10. This CDR3 has 17 amino acids. The CDR3 DNA reads TGTGCCAGCAGTTTTCTAGGACTAGCGGGAGTATTGGATGAGCAGTTCTTC. Translation gives CASSFLGLAGVLDEQFF.

The chain combines TRBV19 with TRBJ1-1; D not certain. The V gene's germline CDR1 is LNHDA and CDR2 SQIVND (reference sequence). The CDR3 covers 11 residues. Trimming cost V 10 bases and J 0 bases, with 6 bases left between them. The CDR3 region is CATRLNTEAFF. The CDR3 DNA follows: TGTGCCACCCGGCTGAACACTGAAGCTTTCTTT.

The gene calls are TRBV19 and TRBJ1-1; the D is unclear. The CDR3 is 16 residues long. Trimming pared 7 bases from V and 2 bases from J, leaving 20 bases between. CDR1 and CDR2 (germline): LNHDA, SQIVND (reference sequence). CDR3 DNA: TGTGCCAGTATCGAGTCTTCAGGATTCTTCAACACTGAAGCTTTCTTT. Amino acid sequence: CASIESSGFFNTEAFF.